The present TCR beta chain was sequenced within a study of blood T cell repertoires in COVID-19. Study summary: COVID-19 samples, acute and convalescent, were from the United States, Italy and Spain. T cells, B-cell-depleted T cells, or PBMCs provided the cDNA or gDNA that served as material.

Germline V gene lookup returns CDR1 MNHEY and CDR2 SVGAGI. This CDR3 contains 15 residues. The ends lost 6 bases at V and 3 bases at J; junction bases unmatched: 2. Original methodology: Using reference gene primer amplification, nucleated cell counts were estimated. Sequencing was performed with immunoSEQ multiplex PCR; in TCRdb, only in-frame clones are kept and a portion is missing. The D gene and trimming were derived from the DNA, and the V and J assignments and clone size from that table. The sample lists about 150,000 clones; 65% to 90% were seen once. The chain uses TRBV6-5 and TRBJ2-2, with 12 bases identical to TRBD2. Sequencing was done on a sample of peripheral blood. This clonotype was sampled from a man aged 70-80 years with acute or convalescent COVID-19. CDR3 loop: CASRRLAGDTGELFF. The DNA of the CDR3 is TGTGCCAGCAGACGACTAGCGGGAGACACCGGGGAGCTGTTTTTT.